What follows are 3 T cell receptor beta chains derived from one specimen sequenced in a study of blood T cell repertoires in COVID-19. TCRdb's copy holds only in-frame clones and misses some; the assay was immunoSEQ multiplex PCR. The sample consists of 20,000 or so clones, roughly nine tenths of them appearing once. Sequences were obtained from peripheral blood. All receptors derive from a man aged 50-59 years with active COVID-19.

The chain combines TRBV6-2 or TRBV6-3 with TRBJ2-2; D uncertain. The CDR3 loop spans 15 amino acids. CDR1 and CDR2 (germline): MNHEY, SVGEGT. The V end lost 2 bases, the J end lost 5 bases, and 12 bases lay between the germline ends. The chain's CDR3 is CASSYVSRRTGELFF. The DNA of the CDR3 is TGTGCCAGCAGTTACGTCTCCAGAAGAACCGGGGAGCTGTTTTTT.

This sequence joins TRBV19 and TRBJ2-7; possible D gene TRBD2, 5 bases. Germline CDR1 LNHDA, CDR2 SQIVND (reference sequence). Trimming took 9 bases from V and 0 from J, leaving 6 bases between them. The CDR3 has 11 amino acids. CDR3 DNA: TGTGCCAGCCGGGACTCCTACGAGCAGTACTTC. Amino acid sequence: CASRDSYEQYF.

In DNA, the CDR3 is TGCGCCAGCAGCGTCGCCGGGAACCAAGAGACCCAGTACTTC. Translating it yields CASSVAGNQETQYF. The V and J genes are TRBV5-1 and TRBJ2-5; D is possibly TRBD2 (5 bases). This CDR3 spans 14 amino acids. Germline V gives CDR1 SGHRS, CDR2 YFSETQ. V was cut by 4 bases and J by 0 bases, with 10 bases left in between.